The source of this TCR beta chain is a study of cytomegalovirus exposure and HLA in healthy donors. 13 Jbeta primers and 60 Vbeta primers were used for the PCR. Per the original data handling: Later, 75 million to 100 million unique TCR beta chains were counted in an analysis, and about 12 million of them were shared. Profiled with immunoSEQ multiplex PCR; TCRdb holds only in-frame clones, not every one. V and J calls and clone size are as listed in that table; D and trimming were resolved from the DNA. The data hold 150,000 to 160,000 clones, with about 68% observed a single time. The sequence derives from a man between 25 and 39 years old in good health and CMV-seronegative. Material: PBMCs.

The CDR3 here is CATYSGNTIYF. CDR3 DNA: TGTGCCACCTACTCTGGAAACACCATATATTTT. V is TRBV6-1 and J is TRBJ1-3; D is unclear. Trimming left V 10 bases short and J 0 bases short, with 4 bases between. Germline CDR1 is MNHNS and CDR2 is SASEGT. The CDR3 totals 11 residues.